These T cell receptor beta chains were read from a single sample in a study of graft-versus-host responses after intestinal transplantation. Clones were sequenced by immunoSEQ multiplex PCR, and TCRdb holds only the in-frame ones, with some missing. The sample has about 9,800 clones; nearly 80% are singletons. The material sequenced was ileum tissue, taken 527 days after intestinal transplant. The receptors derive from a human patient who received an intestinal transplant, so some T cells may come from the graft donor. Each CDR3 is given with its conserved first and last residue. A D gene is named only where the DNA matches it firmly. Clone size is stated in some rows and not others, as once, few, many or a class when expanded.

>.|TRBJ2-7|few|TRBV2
CASSDSGFYEQYF
TGTGCCAGCAGTGATTCGGGTTTCTACGAGCAGTACTTC
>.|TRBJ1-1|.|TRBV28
CASSLLNPPEAFF
TGTGCCAGCAGTTTGTTAAATCCCCCTGAAGCTTTCTTT
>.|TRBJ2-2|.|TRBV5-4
CASSLVKSAGGELFF
TGTGCCAGCAGCTTGGTCAAGTCGGCGGGCGGGGAGCTGTTTTTT
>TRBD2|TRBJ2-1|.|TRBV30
CASGTSTSGSVYNEQFF
TGTGCCTCCGGGACATCGACTAGCGGGAGTGTCTACAATGAGCAGTTCTTC
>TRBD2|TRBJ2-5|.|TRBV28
CASERLAGTETQYF
TGTGCCAGCGAGAGACTAGCGGGAACAGAGACCCAGTACTTC
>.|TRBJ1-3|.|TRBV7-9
CASSLEQGRGNTIYF
TGTGCCAGCAGCTTAGAGCAGGGTCGTGGAAACACCATATATTTT
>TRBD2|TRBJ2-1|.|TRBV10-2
CASIKAGRDNEQFF
TGCGCCAGCATTAAAGCGGGACGGGACAATGAGCAGTTCTTC
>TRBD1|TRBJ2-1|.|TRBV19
CASSLGTGAYNEQFF
TGTGCCAGTAGCCTAGGGACAGGGGCCTACAATGAGCAGTTCTTC
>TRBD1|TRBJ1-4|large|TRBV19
CASKGTGGSNEKLFF
TGTGCCAGTAAAGGGACAGGGGGTTCTAATGAAAAACTGTTTTTT
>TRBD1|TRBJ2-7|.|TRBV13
CASSPRDSGEQYF
TGTGCCAGCAGCCCCAGGGACAGCGGAGAGCAGTACTTC
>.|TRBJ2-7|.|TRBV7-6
CASSTGPTSYEQYF
TGTGCCAGCAGCACCGGACCGACCTCCTACGAGCAGTACTTC
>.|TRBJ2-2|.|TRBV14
CASSPKVGGELFF
TGTGCCAGCAGCCCTAAGGTTGGAGGGGAGCTGTTTTTT
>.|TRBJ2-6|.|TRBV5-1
CASKGYGRTGANVLTF
TGCGCCAGCAAAGGATACGGCAGAACTGGGGCCAACGTCCTGACTTTC
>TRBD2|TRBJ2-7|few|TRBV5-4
CATRTGLTSGGSYEQYF
TGTGCCACACGCACCGGTCTAACTAGCGGGGGCTCCTACGAGCAGTACTTC
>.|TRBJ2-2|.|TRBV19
CARNPGPILPNTGELFF
TGTGCCAGGAATCCGGGACCGATACTTCCGAACACCGGGGAGCTGTTTTTT
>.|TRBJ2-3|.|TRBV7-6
CASSPGVWRRTDTQYF
TGTGCCAGCAGCCCAGGGGTTTGGAGGCGCACAGATACGCAGTATTTT
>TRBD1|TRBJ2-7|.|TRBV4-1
CASSQGQGFYEQYF
TGCGCCAGCAGCCAGGGACAGGGGTTCTACGAGCAGTACTTC
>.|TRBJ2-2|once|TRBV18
CASSPNAQAAGELFF
TGTGCCAGCTCACCAAACGCACAGGCGGCCGGGGAGCTGTTTTTT
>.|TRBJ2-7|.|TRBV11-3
CASSTGTSGEQYF
TGTGCCAGCAGCACCGGGACCTCTGGCGAGCAGTACTTC
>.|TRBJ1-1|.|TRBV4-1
CASSQGREGTEAFF
TGCGCCAGCAGCCAAGGGCGGGAGGGCACTGAAGCTTTCTTT
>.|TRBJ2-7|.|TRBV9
CASSVSPGTSYEQYF
TGTGCCAGCAGCGTCTCTCCCGGGACCTCCTACGAGCAGTACTTC
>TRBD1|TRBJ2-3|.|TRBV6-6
CASSDGQGADTQYF
TGTGCCAGCAGTGACGGACAGGGGGCAGATACGCAGTATTTT
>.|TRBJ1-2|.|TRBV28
CASSPPVYYGYTF
TGTGCCAGCAGTCCCCCGGTGTACTATGGCTACACCTTC
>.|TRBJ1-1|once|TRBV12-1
CASSSGQLNTEAFF
TGTGCCAGCAGCTCAGGGCAGTTGAACACTGAAGCTTTCTTT
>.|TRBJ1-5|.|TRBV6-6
CASTHITGLEPQHF
TGTGCCAGCACTCACATCACGGGATTGGAGCCCCAGCATTTT
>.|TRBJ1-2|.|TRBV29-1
CSVGGGTNYGYTF
TGCAGCGTTGGGGGTGGCACCAACTATGGCTACACCTTC
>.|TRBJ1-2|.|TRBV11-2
CASSSPMGARGGDGYTF
TGTGCCAGCAGCTCCCCAATGGGAGCCCGGGGAGGGGATGGCTACACCTTC
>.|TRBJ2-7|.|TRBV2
CASSPQRYSYEQYF
TGTGCCAGCAGCCCTCAACGGTACTCCTACGAGCAGTACTTC
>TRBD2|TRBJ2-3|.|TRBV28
CASSSPSGRGVDTQYF
TGTGCCAGCAGTTCCCCTAGCGGGAGAGGTGTAGATACGCAGTATTTT
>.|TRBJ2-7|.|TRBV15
CATSRERVNYEQYF
TGTGCCACCAGCAGGGAAAGGGTGAACTACGAGCAGTACTTC
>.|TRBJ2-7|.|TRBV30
CAWNRGHRYEQYF
TGTGCCTGGAATCGGGGACACCGTTACGAGCAGTACTTC
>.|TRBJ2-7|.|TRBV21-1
CASSKIFRRVHEQYF
TGTGCCAGCAGCAAAATATTCCGGAGGGTCCACGAGCAGTACTTC
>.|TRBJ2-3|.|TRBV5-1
CASSSESGSTDTQYF
TGCGCCAGCAGCTCGGAGAGCGGAAGCACAGATACGCAGTATTTT
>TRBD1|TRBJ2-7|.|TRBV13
CASSLGGQGSYEQYF
TGTGCCAGCAGCTTAGGGGGACAGGGCTCCTACGAGCAGTACTTC
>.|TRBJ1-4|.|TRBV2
CASSDSGEEKLFF
TGTGCCAGCAGTGATTCAGGGGAGGAAAAACTGTTTTTT
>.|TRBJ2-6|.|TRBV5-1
CASRPRPSGANVLTF
TGCGCCAGCAGGCCCAGGCCCTCTGGGGCCAACGTCCTGACTTTC
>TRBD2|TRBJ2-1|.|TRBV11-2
CASSLNGRTIYDEQFF
TGTGCCAGCAGCTTAAACGGGAGGACAATATATGATGAGCAGTTCTTC
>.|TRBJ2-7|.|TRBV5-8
CASRPRSDLWAYEQYF
TGTGCCAGCAGACCAAGGTCGGACCTCTGGGCCTACGAGCAGTACTTC
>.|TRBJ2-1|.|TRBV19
CASSMVLAIEQFF
TGCGCCAGTAGTATGGTCCTAGCCATTGAGCAGTTCTTC
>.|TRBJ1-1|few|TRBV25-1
CASSDSHLNTEAFF
TGTGCCAGCAGTGATTCACACCTGAACACTGAAGCTTTCTTT
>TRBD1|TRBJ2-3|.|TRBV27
CASSFRDRAQDTQYF
TGTGCCAGCAGTTTTAGGGACAGAGCACAAGATACGCAGTATTTT
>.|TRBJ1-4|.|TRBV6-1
CASSLRDVTNEKLFF
TGTGCCAGCAGTCTCCGGGACGTAACTAATGAAAAACTGTTTTTT
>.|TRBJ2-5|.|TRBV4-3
CASSQESRVRETQYF
TGCGCCAGCAGCCAAGAGTCTCGGGTCCGGGAGACCCAGTACTTC
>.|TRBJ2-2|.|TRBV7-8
CASSLAQDRNTGELFF
TGTGCCAGCAGCTTAGCCCAGGACAGGAACACCGGGGAGCTGTTTTTT
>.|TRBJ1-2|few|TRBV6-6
CASSYALYGYTF
TGTGCCAGCAGTTACGCGTTATATGGCTACACCTTC
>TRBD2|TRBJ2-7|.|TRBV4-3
CASSQDFGRSSYEQYF
TGCGCCAGCAGCCAAGATTTCGGGAGGAGCTCCTACGAGCAGTACTTC
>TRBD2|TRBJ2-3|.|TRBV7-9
CASRWTKAGVPDTQYF
TGTGCCAGCAGATGGACGAAGGCGGGAGTCCCAGATACGCAGTATTTT
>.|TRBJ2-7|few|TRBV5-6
CASSLSNSYEQYF
TGTGCCAGCAGCTTGTCCAACTCCTACGAGCAGTACTTC